The sequence of this T cell receptor (beta chain) was determined in a study of cytomegalovirus exposure and HLA in healthy donors. The primer mix had 60 Vbeta and 13 Jbeta primers. TCRdb keeps only in-frame clones here, not all; method: immunoSEQ multiplex PCR. This table holds about 48,000 clones. This CDR3 region has 15 residues. The J segment lost 5 bases and the V segment lost 7 bases, leaving 13 bases of the junction unmatched. CDR1 and CDR2 (germline): SGHTA, FQGNSA. The V and J genes are TRBV7-2 and TRBJ1-1, with 7 nucleotides matching TRBD1. The material sequenced was PBMCs. This clonotype was obtained from a male donor in good health and CMV-seropositive. The CDR3, as DNA: TGTGCCAGCACCACGGGGGGGGTCAGGGGGACTGAAGCTTTCTTT. It codes for CASTTGGVRGTEAFF.